This TCR beta chain was sequenced during a study of Ad26.COV2.S vaccination and SARS-CoV-2 variants. As for the study in general: Into the muscle, Ad26.COV2.S was dosed once or twice, 56 days apart. Overall study results and limits: For non-spike TCRs, breadth in vaccine recipients resembled that in placebo recipients.

Clones were sequenced by immunoSEQ multiplex PCR, and TCRdb holds only the in-frame ones, with some missing. The sample has under 400,000 clones, around 86% seen once; the top ten hold around 3.5%. With respect to this clone: Its antigen remains unknown.

The treatment: about 20 received Ad26.COV2.S at low or high dose, single or two shots; several received placebo; per-sample allocation not given. Specimen acquisition occurred on day 63 following the initial vaccine or placebo injection. V was shortened by 2 bases and J by 0 bases, with 11 bases between the two germline ends. CDR3 length: 15 amino acids. Germline assignment: CDR1 ENHRY and CDR2 SYGVKD. The chain combines TRBV10-3 with TRBJ2-7; no clear D. The source was peripheral blood, collected in a trial of Ad26.COV2.S vaccine versus placebo. This clonotype originated in a person aged 18-60 years who received the Ad26.COV2.S COVID-19 vaccine or a placebo. CDR3 coding DNA: TGTGCCATCAGTGAGCAGAAGATCCACTCCTACGAGCAGTACTTC. It encodes CAISEQKIHSYEQYF.